This entry is about one TCR beta chain. Trimming removed 2 bases at V and 1 base at J, with 9 bases between. This CDR3 is 15 amino acids long. Germline V gene sequence: CDR1 MNHNS, CDR2 SASEGT. Assay used: immunoSEQ multiplex PCR; TCRdb lists only in-frame clones, some missing. The sample lists fewer than 75,000 clones, 85% to 90% occurring once. The sample originates from a study of blood T cell repertoires in COVID-19. This sequence joins TRBV6-1 and TRBJ1-5; D gene ambiguous. The source is a man aged 55 to 70 with acute or convalescent COVID-19. The sequenced sample consisted of peripheral blood. In DNA, the CDR3 is TGTGCCAGCAGTGAACGGTGGGAGAGCAATCAGCCCCAGCATTTT. Protein sequence: CASSERWESNQPQHF.